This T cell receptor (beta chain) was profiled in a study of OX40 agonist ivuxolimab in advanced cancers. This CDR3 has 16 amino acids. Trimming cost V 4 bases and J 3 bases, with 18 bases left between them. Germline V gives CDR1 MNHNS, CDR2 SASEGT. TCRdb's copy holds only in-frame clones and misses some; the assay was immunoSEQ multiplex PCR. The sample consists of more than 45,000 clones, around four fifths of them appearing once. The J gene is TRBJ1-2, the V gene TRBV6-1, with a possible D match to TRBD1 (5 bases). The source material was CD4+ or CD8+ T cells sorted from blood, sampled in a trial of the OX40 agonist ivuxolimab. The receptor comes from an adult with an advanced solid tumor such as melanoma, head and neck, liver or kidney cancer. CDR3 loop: CASSASLGVGDYGYTF. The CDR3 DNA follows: TGTGCCAGCAGTGCGTCCTTAGGGGTAGGGGACTATGGCTACACCTTC.